The entry that follows covers one T cell receptor (beta chain) sequence. Antigen specificity is unknown. The authors ran a second PCR of roughly 6 to 12 cycles using a sample-barcoded 5' primer and a J-beta primer mix. TCRdb redid the calling of the 5' RACE reads with MiXCR, one entry per CDR3 protein. The table lists hundreds of thousands of distinct CDR3 sequences, 45% to 55% of them singletons. The germline V gene has CDR1 MNHEY and CDR2 SVGEGT. The CDR3 loop spans 15 amino acids. Trimming at V came to 6 bases and at J to 4 bases, leaving 11 bases not matched to a gene. PBMCs numbering at least 6 million were isolated per sample. The data originate from a study of blood T cells in healthy people across ages. Regarding the study as a whole: The unknown donor CMV status may have confounded expanded clonotype changes.

The sequence was obtained from a man aged 80 or over in good health. Sequenced sample: blood. The rearrangement links TRBV6-2 or TRBV6-3 to TRBJ1-1; the match to TRBD1 covers 7 bases. The CDR3 loop reads CASRSDRLIGTEAFF. The CDR3 DNA reads as TGTGCCAGCAGATCGGACAGGTTGATAGGCACTGAAGCTTTCTTT.